A single sample gave rise to the 7 T cell receptor beta chains below, sequenced in a study of blood T cell repertoires in COVID-19. Using immunoSEQ multiplex PCR, the repertoire was profiled, and TCRdb retains in-frame clones only, with some absent. This sample carries fewer than 55,000 clones, around 80% of them seen once, and the ten largest clones take approximately 27%. The specimen was peripheral blood. These receptors were obtained from a woman of 80 years or more with COVID-19, enrolled during active disease.

By share of the sample, this clone is large. The V call is TRBV4-1, the J call TRBJ2-7; tentative D call: TRBD2 (5 bases). Germline-derived CDR1 and CDR2 are MGHRA and YSYEKL. The CDR3 runs to 15 residues. V lost 4 bases, J lost 4 bases, and 17 bases lay in between. CDR3 protein: CASSRPLERGYEQYF. The CDR3 DNA follows: TGCGCCAGCAGCCGCCCCCTTGAACGGGGTTACGAGCAGTACTTC.

In its sample, this clone was seen once. The rearrangement links TRBV7-2 to TRBJ2-1, with 7 nucleotides matching TRBD2. The ends lost 5 bases at V and 5 bases at J; junction bases unmatched: 9. CDR1 and CDR2 from the germline V gene are SGHTA and FQGNSA. The CDR3 is 15 amino acids. This CDR3 reads CASSPLAVGHNEQFF. The CDR3, as DNA: TGTGCCAGCAGCCCCCTAGCGGTAGGCCACAATGAGCAGTTCTTC.

The V gene is TRBV28, the J gene TRBJ1-1; tentatively, D is TRBD1 (6 bases). Germline CDR1 is MDHEN and CDR2 is SYDVKM. The CDR3 has 15 residues. V gave up 4 bases and J gave up 5 bases, with 17 bases separating them. The CDR3 protein is CASSSSPIRGTEAFF. The DNA of the CDR3 is TGTGCCAGCAGTTCTTCCCCGATCAGGGGAACTGAAGCTTTCTTT.

This chain connects TRBV29-1 to TRBJ2-1, with D tentatively TRBD2 (6 bases). The CDR3 runs to 12 residues. Looked up from germline, CDR1 is SQVTM and CDR2 is ANQGSEA. The ends were cut back, 1 base at V and 10 bases at J, with 11 bases in the middle. CDR3 nucleotide sequence: TGCAGCGTTGAAGGTGGGGACTTAGAGCAGTTCTTC. This encodes CSVEGGDLEQFF.

This chain uses TRBV6-1 with TRBJ1-2; D might be TRBD1 (5 bases). V was shortened by 0 bases and J by 1 base, with 18 bases between the two germline ends. Germline loops: CDR1 MNHNS, CDR2 SASEGT. The CDR3 covers 18 residues. CDR3 amino acids: CASSEALVATRDNYGYTF. The CDR3 DNA follows: TGTGCCAGCAGTGAAGCGCTTGTCGCAACCAGGGATAACTATGGCTACACCTTC.

The V call is TRBV28, the J call TRBJ2-2; D might be TRBD2 (6 bases). The CDR3 is 15 residues long. V lost 6 bases to trimming and J lost 6 bases, with 17 bases between them. Germline V gives CDR1 MDHEN, CDR2 SYDVKM. In DNA form, the CDR3 reads TGTGCCAGCAGCCGTGCGGGGAGTAGGGCCGGGGAGCTGTTTTTT. It encodes CASSRAGSRAGELFF.

This clone occurred a few times. This chain joins TRBV19 and TRBJ2-7; TRBD2 matches at 8 bases. Germline V gene lookup returns CDR1 LNHDA and CDR2 SQIVND (reference sequence). The CDR3 consists of 16 residues. V was clipped by 7 bases and J by 1 base; unmatched bases: 12. CDR3 residues: CASKGTSAVGSYEQYF. The CDR3, as DNA: TGTGCCAGTAAGGGGACTAGTGCCGTGGGGTCCTACGAGCAGTACTTC.